This T cell receptor beta chain was sequenced for a study of control samples from healthy donors and cancer patients. Clones were read by immunoSEQ multiplex PCR, and TCRdb kept only the in-frame ones, dropping some. The data contain tens of thousands of clones, around nine tenths of them singletons. The CDR3 has 14 residues. V lost 4 bases and J lost 6; bases outside the gene matches: 6. Germline values: CDR1 MNHEY, CDR2 SVGAGI. Sequencing input: PBMCs. V is TRBV6-5 and J is TRBJ1-1, with 9 bases matching TRBD1. This clonotype was sampled from a man aged 50 or older with head and neck cancer. This CDR3 is CASSSPRTGAEAFF. The CDR3 coding sequence is TGTGCCAGCAGTTCTCCCCGGACAGGGGCTGAAGCTTTCTTT.